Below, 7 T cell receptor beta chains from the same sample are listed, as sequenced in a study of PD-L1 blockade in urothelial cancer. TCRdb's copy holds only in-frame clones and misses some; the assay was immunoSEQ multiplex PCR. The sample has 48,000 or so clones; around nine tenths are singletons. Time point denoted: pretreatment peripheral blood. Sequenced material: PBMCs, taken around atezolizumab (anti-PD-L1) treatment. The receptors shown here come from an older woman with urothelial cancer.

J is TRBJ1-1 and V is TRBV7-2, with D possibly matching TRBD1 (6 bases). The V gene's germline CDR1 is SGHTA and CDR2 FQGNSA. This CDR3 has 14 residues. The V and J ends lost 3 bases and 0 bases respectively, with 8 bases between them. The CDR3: CASSFGQLNTEAFF. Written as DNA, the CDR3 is TGTGCCAGCAGCTTTGGACAGCTGAACACTGAAGCTTTCTTT.

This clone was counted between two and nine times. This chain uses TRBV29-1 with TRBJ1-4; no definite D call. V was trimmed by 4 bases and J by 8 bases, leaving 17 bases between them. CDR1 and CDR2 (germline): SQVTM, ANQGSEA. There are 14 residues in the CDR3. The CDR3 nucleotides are TGCAGCGTTGGGCCCCCGGGCCCGGGGGAAAAACTGTTTTTT. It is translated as CSVGPPGPGEKLFF.

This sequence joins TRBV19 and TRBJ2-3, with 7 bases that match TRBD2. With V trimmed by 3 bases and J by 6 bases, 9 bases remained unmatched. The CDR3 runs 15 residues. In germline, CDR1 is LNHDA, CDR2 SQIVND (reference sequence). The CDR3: CASSMGGGSWDTQYF. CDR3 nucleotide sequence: TGTGCCAGTAGTATGGGTGGCGGGAGCTGGGATACGCAGTATTTT.

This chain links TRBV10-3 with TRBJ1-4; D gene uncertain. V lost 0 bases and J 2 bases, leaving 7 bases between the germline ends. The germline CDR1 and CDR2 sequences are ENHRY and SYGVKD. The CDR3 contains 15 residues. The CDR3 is CAISESPSTNEKLFF. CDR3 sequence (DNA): TGTGCCATCAGTGAGTCGCCAAGCACTAATGAAAAACTGTTTTTT.

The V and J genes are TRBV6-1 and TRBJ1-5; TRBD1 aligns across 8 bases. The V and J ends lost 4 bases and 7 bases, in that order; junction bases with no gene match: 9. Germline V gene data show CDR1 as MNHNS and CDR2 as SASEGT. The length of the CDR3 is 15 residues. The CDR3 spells CASSGRTGLDQPQHF. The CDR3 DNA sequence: TGTGCCAGCAGTGGCCGGACAGGGTTGGACCAGCCCCAGCATTTT.

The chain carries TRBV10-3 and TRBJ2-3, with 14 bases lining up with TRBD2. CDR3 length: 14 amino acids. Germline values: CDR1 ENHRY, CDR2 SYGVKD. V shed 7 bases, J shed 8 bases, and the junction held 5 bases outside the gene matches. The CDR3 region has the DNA TGTGCCATCACGGGACTAGCGGGAGTTGGTACGCAGTATTTT. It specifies CAITGLAGVGTQYF.

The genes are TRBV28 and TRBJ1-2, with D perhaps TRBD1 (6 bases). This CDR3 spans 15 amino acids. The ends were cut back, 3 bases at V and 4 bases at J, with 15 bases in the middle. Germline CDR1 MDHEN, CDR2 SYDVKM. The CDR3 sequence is CASSLGGDRIYGYTF. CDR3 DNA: TGTGCCAGCAGTTTGGGTGGCGACAGGATCTATGGCTACACCTTC.